The subject of this entry is one TCR beta chain. The data belong to a study of blood T cell repertoires in COVID-19. Study information: The United States, Italy and Spain supplied acute and convalescent COVID-19 samples. Sample material is recorded as cDNA or gDNA derived from T cells, B-cell-depleted T cells, or PBMCs.

Original data processing: Estimated nucleated cell counts came from reference gene primer amplification. TCRdb's table, derived via immunoSEQ multiplex PCR, lists solely in-frame clones and lacks some. The DNA was the basis for D and trimming; V, J and clone size are from that table. The sample lists approximately 230,000 clones, 84% occurring once. Trimming stripped 3 bases from V and 0 bases from J, with 9 bases between. CDR1 and CDR2 (germline): SGHRS, YFSETQ. This CDR3 is built from 14 residues. The V gene is TRBV5-1, the J gene TRBJ2-5; D uncertain. Specimen: peripheral blood. The sequence came from a man younger than 40 with active or convalescent COVID-19. This chain's CDR3 is CASSSRPDQETQYF. The CDR3 nucleotides are TGCGCCAGCAGCTCTAGGCCCGACCAAGAGACCCAGTACTTC.